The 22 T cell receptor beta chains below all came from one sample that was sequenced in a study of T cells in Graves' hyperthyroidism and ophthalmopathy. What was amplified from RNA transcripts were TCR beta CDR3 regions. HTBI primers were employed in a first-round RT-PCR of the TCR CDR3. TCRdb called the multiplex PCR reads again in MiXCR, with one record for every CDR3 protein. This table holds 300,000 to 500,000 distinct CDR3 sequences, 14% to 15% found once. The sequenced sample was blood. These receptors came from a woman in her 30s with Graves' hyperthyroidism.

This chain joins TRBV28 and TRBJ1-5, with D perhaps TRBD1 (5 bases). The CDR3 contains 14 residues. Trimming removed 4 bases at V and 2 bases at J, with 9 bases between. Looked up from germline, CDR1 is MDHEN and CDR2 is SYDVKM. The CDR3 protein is CASSWGVGNQPQHF. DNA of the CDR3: TGTGCCAGCAGTTGGGGGGTAGGCAATCAGCCCCAGCATTTT. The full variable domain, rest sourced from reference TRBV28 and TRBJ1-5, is DVKVTQSSRYLVKRTGEKVFLECVQDMDHENMFWYRQDPGLGLRLIYFSYDVKMKEKGDIPEGYSVSREKKERFSLILESASTNQTSMYLCASSWGVGNQPQHFGDGTRLSIL.

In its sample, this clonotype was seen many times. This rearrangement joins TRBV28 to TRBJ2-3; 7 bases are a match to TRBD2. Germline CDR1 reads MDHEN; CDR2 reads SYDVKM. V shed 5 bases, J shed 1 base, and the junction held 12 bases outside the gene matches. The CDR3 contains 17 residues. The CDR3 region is CASSRMWAGVGTDTQYF. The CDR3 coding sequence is TGTGCCAGCAGTAGAATGTGGGCGGGAGTCGGCACAGATACGCAGTATTTT.

The chain's CDR3 is CASSTGRMNTEAFF. The CDR3 nucleotides are TGTGCCAGCAGCACGGGACGGATGAACACTGAAGCTTTCTTT. The V and J genes are TRBV5-8 and TRBJ1-1, with D maybe TRBD1 (5 bases). V shed 4 bases and J shed 0 bases, with 10 bases lying between them. CDR3 size: 14 residues. The germline V gene encodes CDR1 SGHTS and CDR2 YDEGEE.

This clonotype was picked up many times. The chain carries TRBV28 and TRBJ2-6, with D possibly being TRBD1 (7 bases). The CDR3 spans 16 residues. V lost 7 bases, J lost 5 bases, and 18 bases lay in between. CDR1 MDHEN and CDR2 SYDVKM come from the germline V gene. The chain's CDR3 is CASTTYRGGRANVLTF. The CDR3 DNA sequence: TGTGCCAGCACAACCTACAGGGGCGGGAGGGCCAACGTCCTGACTTTC. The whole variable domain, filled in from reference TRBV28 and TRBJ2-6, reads DVKVTQSSRYLVKRTGEKVFLECVQDMDHENMFWYRQDPGLGLRLIYFSYDVKMKEKGDIPEGYSVSREKKERFSLILESASTNQTSMYLCASTTYRGGRANVLTFGAGSRLTVL.

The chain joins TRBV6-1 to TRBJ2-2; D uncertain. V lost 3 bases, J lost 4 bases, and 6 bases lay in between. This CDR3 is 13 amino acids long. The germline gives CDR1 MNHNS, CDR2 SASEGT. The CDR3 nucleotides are TGTGCCAGCAGTGAGTTTGCCACCGGGGAGCTGTTTTTT. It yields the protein CASSEFATGELFF.

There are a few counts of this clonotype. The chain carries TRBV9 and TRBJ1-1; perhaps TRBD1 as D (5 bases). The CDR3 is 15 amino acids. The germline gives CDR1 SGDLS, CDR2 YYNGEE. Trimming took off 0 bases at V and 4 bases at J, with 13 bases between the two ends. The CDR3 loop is CASSVVAQGSTEAFF. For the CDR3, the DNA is TGTGCCAGCAGCGTAGTGGCCCAGGGTAGCACTGAAGCTTTCTTT.

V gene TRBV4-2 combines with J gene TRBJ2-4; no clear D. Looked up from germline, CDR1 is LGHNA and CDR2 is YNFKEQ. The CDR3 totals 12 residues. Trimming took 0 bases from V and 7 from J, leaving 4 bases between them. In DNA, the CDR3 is TGTGCCAGCAGCCAAGATGGGAACATTCAGTACTTC. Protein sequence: CASSQDGNIQYF.

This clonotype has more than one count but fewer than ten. The CDR3 DNA follows: TGTGCCAGCAGTAGCCTTAGGGGAGGGGCTAACTATGGCTACACCTTC. As protein: CASSSLRGGANYGYTF. The chain couples TRBV6-1 to TRBJ1-2; tentative D call: TRBD1 (5 bases). In germline, CDR1 is MNHNS, CDR2 SASEGT. Trimming took 5 bases from V and 0 from J, leaving 16 bases between them. The CDR3 has 16 residues.

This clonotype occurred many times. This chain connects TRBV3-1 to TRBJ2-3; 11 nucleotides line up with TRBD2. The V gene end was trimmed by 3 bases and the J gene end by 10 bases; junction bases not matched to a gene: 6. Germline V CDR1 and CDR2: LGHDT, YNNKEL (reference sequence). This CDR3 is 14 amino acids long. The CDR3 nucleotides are TGTGCCAGCAGCCAGCCGGGACTAGCGGTGGCGCAGTATTTT. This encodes CASSQPGLAVAQYF.

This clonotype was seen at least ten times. The CDR3 DNA sequence: TGCAGTGCTAGTCCGACCCGTACGGACACAGATACGCAGTATTTT. Its protein product is CSASPTRTDTDTQYF. The V gene is TRBV20-1, the J gene TRBJ2-3; no clear D. V was trimmed by 3 bases and J by 2 bases, leaving 15 bases between them. Germline-derived CDR1 and CDR2 are DFQATT and SNEGSKA (reference sequence). CDR3 size: 15 residues.

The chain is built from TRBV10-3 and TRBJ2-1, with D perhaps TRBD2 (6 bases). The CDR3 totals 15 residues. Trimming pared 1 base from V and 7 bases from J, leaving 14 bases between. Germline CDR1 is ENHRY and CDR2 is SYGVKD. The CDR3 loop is CAISELWGVGNEQFF. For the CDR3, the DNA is TGTGCCATCAGTGAGTTGTGGGGGGTTGGAAATGAGCAGTTCTTC.

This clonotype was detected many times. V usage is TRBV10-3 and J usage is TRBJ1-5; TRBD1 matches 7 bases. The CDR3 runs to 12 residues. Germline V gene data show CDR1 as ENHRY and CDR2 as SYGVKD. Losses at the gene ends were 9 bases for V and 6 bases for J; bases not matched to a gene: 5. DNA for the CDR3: TGTGCCATTTCGACAGGGAGTCAGCCCCAGCATTTT. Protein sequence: CAISTGSQPQHF.

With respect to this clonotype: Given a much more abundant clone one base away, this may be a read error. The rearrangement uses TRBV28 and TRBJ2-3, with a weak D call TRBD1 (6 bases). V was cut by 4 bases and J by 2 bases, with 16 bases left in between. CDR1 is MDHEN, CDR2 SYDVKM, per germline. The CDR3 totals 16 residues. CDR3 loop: CASSSASGTHTDTQYF. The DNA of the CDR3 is TGTGCCAGCAGTTCCGCCTCCGGGACACACACAGATACGCAGTATTTT.

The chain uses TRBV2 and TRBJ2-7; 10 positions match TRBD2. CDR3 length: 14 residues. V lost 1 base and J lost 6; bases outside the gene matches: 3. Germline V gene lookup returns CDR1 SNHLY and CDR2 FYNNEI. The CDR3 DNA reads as TGTGCCAGCAGTGAAGGGCTAGCGGGAGTCGAGCAGTACTTC. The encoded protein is CASSEGLAGVEQYF.

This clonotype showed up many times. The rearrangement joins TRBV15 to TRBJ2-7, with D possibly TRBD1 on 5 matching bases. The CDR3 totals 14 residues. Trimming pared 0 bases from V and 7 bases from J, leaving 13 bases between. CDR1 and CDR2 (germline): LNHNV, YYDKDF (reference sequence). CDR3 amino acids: CATSRDSSGAEQYF. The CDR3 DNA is TGTGCCACCAGCAGAGATAGTTCTGGGGCTGAGCAGTACTTC.

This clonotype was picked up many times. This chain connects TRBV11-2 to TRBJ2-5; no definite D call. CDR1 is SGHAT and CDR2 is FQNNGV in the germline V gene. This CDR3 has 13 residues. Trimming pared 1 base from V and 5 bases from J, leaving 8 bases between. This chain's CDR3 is CASSLGFGETQYF. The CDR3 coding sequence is TGTGCCAGCAGCTTAGGCTTCGGGGAGACCCAGTACTTC.

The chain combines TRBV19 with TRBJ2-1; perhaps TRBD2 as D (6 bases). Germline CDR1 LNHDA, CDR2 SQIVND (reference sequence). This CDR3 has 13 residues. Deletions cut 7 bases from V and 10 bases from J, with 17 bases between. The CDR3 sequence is CASTPPGVGEQFF. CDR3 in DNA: TGTGCCAGTACCCCCCCGGGGGTGGGCGAGCAGTTCTTC.

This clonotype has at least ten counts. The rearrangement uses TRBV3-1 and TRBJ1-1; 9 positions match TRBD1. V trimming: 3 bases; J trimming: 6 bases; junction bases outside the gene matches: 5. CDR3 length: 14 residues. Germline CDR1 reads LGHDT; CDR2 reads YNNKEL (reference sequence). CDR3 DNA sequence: TGTGCCAGCAGCCAGGGGACAGGGAAAGCTGAAGCTTTCTTT. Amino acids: CASSQGTGKAEAFF.

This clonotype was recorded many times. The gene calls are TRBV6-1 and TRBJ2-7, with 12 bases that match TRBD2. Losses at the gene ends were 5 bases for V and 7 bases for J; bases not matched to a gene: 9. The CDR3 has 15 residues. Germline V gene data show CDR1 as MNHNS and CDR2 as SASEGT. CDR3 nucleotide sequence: TGTGCCAGCAGTCAGCTAGCGGGAGGGTCCGAGGAGCAGTACTTC. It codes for CASSQLAGGSEEQYF.

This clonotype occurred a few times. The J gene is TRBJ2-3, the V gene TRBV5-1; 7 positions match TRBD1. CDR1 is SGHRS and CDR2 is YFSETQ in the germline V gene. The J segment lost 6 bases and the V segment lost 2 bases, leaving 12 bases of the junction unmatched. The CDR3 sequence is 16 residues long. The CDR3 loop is CASSFNPTGSLDTQYF. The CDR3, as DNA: TGCGCCAGCAGCTTCAACCCGACAGGGAGTCTTGATACGCAGTATTTT.

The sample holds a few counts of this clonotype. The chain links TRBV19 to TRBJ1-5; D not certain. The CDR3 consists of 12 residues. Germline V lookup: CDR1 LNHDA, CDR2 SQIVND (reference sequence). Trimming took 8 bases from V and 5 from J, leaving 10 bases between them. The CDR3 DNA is TGTGCCAGTGGACGTCGAGATCAGCCCCAGCATTTT. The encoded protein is CASGRRDQPQHF.

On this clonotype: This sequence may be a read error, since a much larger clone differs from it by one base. This CDR3 reads CASSLHNQETQFF. The CDR3 nucleotides read TGTGCCAGCAGTTTGCACAATCAAGAGACCCAGTTCTTC. V usage is TRBV12-3 or TRBV12-4 and J usage is TRBJ2-5; D is unresolved. The end of the DNA fits TRBJ2-1 better, so the J call may be wrong. There are 13 residues in the CDR3.